The TCR beta chain under discussion was sequenced for a study of PD-L1 blockade in urothelial cancer (TCRdb year 2017). In the study overall: All patients started therapy around 2014 and received atezolizumab 1,200 mg intravenously every 3 weeks. Pretreatment tumor samples, along with matched peripheral blood serially collected before and after atezolizumab treatment, were subjected to TCR sequencing. Durable clinical benefit meant progression-free survival longer than 6 months, and TCR features were also tested against progression-free and overall survival. Patients had an ECOG performance status of 0 or 1 and had received between 0 and 3 prior chemotherapy regimens. Durable clinical benefit was achieved by nine patients but not by the remaining 20. Blood samples were analyzed at two time points: 3 weeks after treatment start (second dose) and 6 weeks after treatment start. About 85% of the roughly 29 patients were identified as males with urothelial cancer of bladder origin, and a prior smoking history was reported by 18 of 29 patients. In the same patients, whole exome sequencing and RNA sequencing of pretreatment tumors were performed in addition to TCR sequencing. An exploratory multi-omic analysis was conducted of the somatic, immune and clinical correlates of response to PD-L1 blockade with atezolizumab in urothelial cancer. A median of about 140,000 T cells and 83,000 or so unique TCRs was obtained from blood samples, and a median clonality of approximately 0.08 was observed. Under 30 patients had pretreatment blood TCR-seq, approximately 24 had at least one posttreatment blood collection, and approximately 24 had tumor TCR-seq.

The research as a whole found: Small sample size (n of about 30) and many exploratory analyses mean the results are intended to be hypothesis-generating. At 3 weeks after the start of treatment, tumor-associated TCR clones in peripheral blood had expanded more in patients with durable benefit (n ≈ 22, p = 0.022). Improved progression-free and overall survival was found to be associated with pretreatment peripheral blood TCR clonality below the median.

Synthetic TCR analog templates were spiked into each PCR to estimate absolute template abundance from read counts. The immunoSEQ assay used bias-controlled V and J gene primers to amplify TCRbeta CDR3 regions from genomic DNA. Sequencing of rearranged TCRbeta segments was done at approximately 20X coverage. Per the authors' processing: Clustering was used to correct sequencing errors, and CDR3s were annotated against IMGT to assign V, D and J genes. Downstream analyses used only productive TCRbeta rearrangements, leaving out any out-of-frame or stop-codon sequences. Clonality was calculated as one minus the Shannon entropy normalized by the log of the number of unique productive sequences. Fisher's exact test with Benjamini-Hochberg correction, at a threshold of adjusted p below 0.01, was used to find clones that differed between time points or between blood and tumor. TCRdb took over this immuneACCESS table, retaining in-frame rearrangements with V and J assigned. Such tables are incomplete; in checked studies, under half of the missing clones stem from an unresolved V gene, and the remainder is unexplained. D and trimming come from the DNA, and the V and J calls and clone size come from that table. Within this sample are 58,000 or so clones, with about 86% of them counted one time only. The ten top clones hold 3.2% of the sample.

What this sample's time point label stands for: pretreatment peripheral blood. The cohort comprised approximately 30 patients with locally advanced or metastatic urothelial carcinoma treated at Memorial Sloan Kettering on a trial protocol. Peripheral blood mononuclear cells were collected pretreatment and during treatment, with between 1 and 8 total time points per patient. The Qiagen DNeasy Blood extraction kit was used to purify genomic DNA from total PBMCs and tumor samples. PBMCs were collected pretreatment and during treatment, and were isolated and stored as previously described. The germline V gene yields LGHNA for CDR1 and YNFKEQ for CDR2. V is trimmed back by 1 base and J by 6 bases, and the junction contains 14 bases that no gene match accounts for. The CDR3 has 18 amino acids, counting the end cysteine and phenylalanine. Just the 54-base CDR3 DNA is kept, in frame starting at base 1. Regarding this clone: The antigen it binds to is not known. Base qualities are not provided; no much larger clone lies one nucleotide away.

Material: PBMCs, obtained around atezolizumab (anti-PD-L1) treatment. This receptor was identified in a man aged 65-85 years with urothelial cancer. The sequence links TRBV4-2 to TRBJ2-1; TRBD2 lines up with 8 middle nucleotides. The DNA is as follows: TGTGCCAGCAGCCAAGGGGCTAGCGGGCTCACAGGTGGCAATGAGCAGTTCTTC. Protein translation: CASSQGASGLTGGNEQFF.